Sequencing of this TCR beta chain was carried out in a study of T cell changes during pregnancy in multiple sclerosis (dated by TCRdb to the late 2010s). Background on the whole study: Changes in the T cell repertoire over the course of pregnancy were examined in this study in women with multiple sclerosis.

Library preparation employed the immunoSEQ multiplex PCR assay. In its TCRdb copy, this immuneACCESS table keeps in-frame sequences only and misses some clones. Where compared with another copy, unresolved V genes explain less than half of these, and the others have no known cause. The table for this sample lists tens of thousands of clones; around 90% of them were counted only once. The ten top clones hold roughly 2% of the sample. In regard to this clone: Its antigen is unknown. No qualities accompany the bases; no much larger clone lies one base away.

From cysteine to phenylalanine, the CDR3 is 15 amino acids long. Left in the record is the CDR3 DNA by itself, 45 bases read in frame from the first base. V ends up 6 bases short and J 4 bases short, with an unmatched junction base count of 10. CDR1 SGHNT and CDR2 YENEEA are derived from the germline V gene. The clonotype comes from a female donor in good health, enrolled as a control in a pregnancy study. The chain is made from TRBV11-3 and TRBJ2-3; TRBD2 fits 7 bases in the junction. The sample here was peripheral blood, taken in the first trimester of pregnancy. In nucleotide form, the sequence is TGTGCCAGCAGTCATAGAGCGGGGTCACCAGATACGCAGTATTTT. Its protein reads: CASSHRAGSPDTQYF.